These T cell receptor beta chains were read from a single sample in a study of response to subunit inactivated influenza vaccine. TCRdb ran MiXCR on the RT-PCR reads and lists one entry per CDR3 protein. This repertoire shows 650,000 to 800,000 distinct CDR3 sequences, approximately 17% found once; its top ten account for about a tenth. This sample comprised PBMCs from blood, obtained about 5 days after vaccination. Source of these receptors: a man aged 50 to 60 who received an inactivated influenza vaccine. The CDR3 runs from the conserved cysteine through the conserved F or W. The D gene is left open where the match is weak. Size values are once, few and many counts, or a class for expanded clones, and some rows have none.

v_call	d_call	clone_size	j_call	cdr3_nt	cdr3_aa
TRBV20-1	TRBD2	-	TRBJ2-1	TGCAGTGCTAGTGATTTTAGCGGGAGTTACAATGAGCAGTTCTTC	CSASDFSGSYNEQFF
TRBV20-1	-	-	TRBJ2-6	TGCAGTGCTAAACAGGGATCCCCCTCTGGGGCCAACGTCCTGACTTTC	CSAKQGSPSGANVLTF
TRBV29-1	-	-	TRBJ2-1	TGCAGCGTTGGGGGCCTCTTGGCGGGTGAGCAGTTCTTC	CSVGGLLAGEQFF
TRBV20-1	-	-	TRBJ1-2	TGCAGTGCTAGAGATCGGCCCTCAATGTATGGCTACACCTTC	CSARDRPSMYGYTF
TRBV4-2	TRBD2	many	TRBJ2-5	TGTGCCAGCAGCCGAGGGGCGGGAGGAGAAGAGACCCAGTACTTC	CASSRGAGGEETQYF
TRBV12-3/TRBV12-4	-	few	TRBJ2-3	TGTGCCAGCAGTTCCCGAACTCTAGCGGATACGCAGTATTTT	CASSSRTLADTQYF
TRBV20-1	TRBD2	-	TRBJ2-7	TGCAGCGCCCCTGTGCCAGCGGGGGGATCCTACGAGCAGTACTTC	CSAPVPAGGSYEQYF
TRBV4-2	-	few	TRBJ1-6	TGTGCCAGCAGCCAAGATCACAAAGCCTCCTATAATTCACCCCTCCACTTT	CASSQDHKASYNSPLHF
TRBV4-3	-	few	TRBJ2-4	TGCGCCAGCAGCCACGGGACCTACCCAAACATTCAGTACTTC	CASSHGTYPNIQYF
TRBV5-1	TRBD2	few	TRBJ2-3	TGCGCCAGCAGCCCAAGGACTAGCGGGAGGTCCACAGATACGCAGTATTTT	CASSPRTSGRSTDTQYF
TRBV12-3/TRBV12-4	-	few	TRBJ1-5	TGTGCCAGCAGTTTCTCAGAATATAGCAATCAGCCCCAGCATTTT	CASSFSEYSNQPQHF
TRBV7-2	-	-	TRBJ2-1	TGTGCCAGCAGCTTAGGGGGGGTTAGGGGCAATGAGCAGTTCTTC	CASSLGGVRGNEQFF
TRBV5-1	TRBD2	-	TRBJ2-1	TGCGCCAGCAGCTTTAGCGGGAGGGCCGGTAGTAGCTCCTACAATGAGCAGTTCTTC	CASSFSGRAGSSSYNEQFF
TRBV18	-	few	TRBJ2-5	TGTGCCAGCTCCCGGACCCAGGGACCTCAAGAGACCCAGTACTTC	CASSRTQGPQETQYF
TRBV5-6	TRBD2	few	TRBJ2-1	TGTGCCAGCAGCTTGGACCCAGCGGGGGGGTCCTACAATGAGCAGTTCTTC	CASSLDPAGGSYNEQFF
TRBV7-6	TRBD1	-	TRBJ2-1	TGTGCCAGCAGCTACACAGGGGGCAGTGCGAATGAGCAGTTCTTC	CASSYTGGSANEQFF
TRBV7-9	TRBD1	-	TRBJ1-1	TGTGCCAGCAGCCCACAGGGGCCCTCTGAAGCTTTCTTT	CASSPQGPSEAFF
TRBV11-2	-	-	TRBJ2-4	TGTGCCAGCAGCCGAGACCTCAAAAACATTCAGTACTTC	CASSRDLKNIQYF
TRBV20-1	-	many	TRBJ1-6	TGCAGTGCTAGAGGGACAGATAATTCACCCCTCCACTTT	CSARGTDNSPLHF
TRBV7-2	-	-	TRBJ2-6	TGTGCCAGCAGCATAACGGCAAGCTCTGGGGCCAACGTCCTGACTTTC	CASSITASSGANVLTF
TRBV9	-	few	TRBJ1-3	TGTGCCAGCAGCGTAGCGGACAAGAACTCTGGAAACACCATATATTTT	CASSVADKNSGNTIYF
TRBV18	TRBD1	-	TRBJ1-2	TGTGCCAGCTCACCAAGGGACAGCCGAAACTATGGCTACACCTTC	CASSPRDSRNYGYTF
TRBV9	TRBD1	few	TRBJ2-3	TGTGCCAGCAGCAGAAGGGACAGGGGGACAGATACGCAGTATTTT	CASSRRDRGTDTQYF
TRBV28	-	-	TRBJ2-1	TGTGCCAGCAGCCACGGACAGAGGGCCTACAATGAGCAGTTCTTC	CASSHGQRAYNEQFF
TRBV4-1	TRBD2	-	TRBJ2-1	TGCGCCAGCAGCCAAACTAGCGGGGTTGGCAATGAGCAGTTCTTC	CASSQTSGVGNEQFF
TRBV5-8	-	-	TRBJ2-1	TGTGCCAGCAGCTTGGAAGGGAGTCCCCTCAATGAGCAGTTCTTC	CASSLEGSPLNEQFF
TRBV12-3/TRBV12-4	-	few	TRBJ1-1	TGTGCCAGCACCCAAACTAGGGGTGACGCTTTCTTT	CASTQTRGDAFF
TRBV11-2	-	-	TRBJ2-7	TGTGCCAGCAGCTTAGAGAGTTGGTGGGCCCCCTACGAGCAGTACTTC	CASSLESWWAPYEQYF
TRBV6-1	-	-	TRBJ2-1	TGTGCCAGCAGTGAAGCGCTTGTGGCTATCTACAATGAGCAGTTCTTC	CASSEALVAIYNEQFF
TRBV9	TRBD2	-	TRBJ2-3	TGTGCCAGCACCGCTACGACTAGCAACACAGATACGCAGTATTTT	CASTATTSNTDTQYF
TRBV12-3/TRBV12-4	-	-	TRBJ2-3	TGTGCCAGCAGATCCCCAGGGGTGGCCAATACGCAGTATTTT	CASRSPGVANTQYF
TRBV6-1	-	-	TRBJ2-3	TGTGCCAGCAGTGACATGAGCGGGCTTAGCACAGATACGCAGTATTTT	CASSDMSGLSTDTQYF
TRBV12-3/TRBV12-4	-	many	TRBJ1-1	TGTGCCAGCAGTTTAGGTGGGGGTGGGACTGAAGCTTTCTTT	CASSLGGGGTEAFF
TRBV6-1	-	few	TRBJ1-5	TGTGCCAGCAGAAAAGGGAGCAGGGATGGCAATCAGCCCCAGCATTTT	CASRKGSRDGNQPQHF
TRBV12-3/TRBV12-4	TRBD1	-	TRBJ1-2	TGTGCCAGCACTTTCAGGCACAGGGGGGATGGCTACACCTTC	CASTFRHRGDGYTF
TRBV28	TRBD1	-	TRBJ2-3	TGTGCCAGCAGTTTCGGGACAGGGGGAGTGGAGCAGTATTTT	CASSFGTGGVEQYF
TRBV11-1	-	-	TRBJ2-4	TGTGCCAGCAGCTTAGCGCCTCCGGGGGCAACCCGCAAAAACATTCAGTACTTC	CASSLAPPGATRKNIQYF
TRBV6-1	-	-	TRBJ2-5	TGTGCCAGCAGGCAACAGACCAGGGAGACCCAGTACTTC	CASRQQTRETQYF
TRBV28	TRBD1	-	TRBJ2-7	TGTGCCAGCCAAGATCGGGACAGTCAATACGAGCAGTACTTC	CASQDRDSQYEQYF
TRBV7-9	-	few	TRBJ2-1	TGTGCCAGCGCCTTGGGGCCGTTTTACAATGAGCAGTTCTTC	CASALGPFYNEQFF
TRBV5-1	-	-	TRBJ2-3	TGCGCCAGCAGCTTGGCGGCAGGGGTAGATACGCAGTATTTT	CASSLAAGVDTQYF
TRBV6-5	TRBD1	-	TRBJ2-7	TGTGCCAGCAGTTTTAACCCCGGGACAGGGGACGAGCAGTACTTC	CASSFNPGTGDEQYF
TRBV5-6	TRBD1	-	TRBJ2-7	TGTGCCAGCAGCCCGACGCAGGGGGCATACGAGCAGTACTTC	CASSPTQGAYEQYF
TRBV28	TRBD1	few	TRBJ2-2	TGTGCCAGCAGTTTATTATTGGGTAGGGGGCAGGAGAACACCGGGGAGCTGTTTTTT	CASSLLLGRGQENTGELFF
TRBV5-1	-	-	TRBJ2-7	TGCGCCAGCAGCTTGGGGGGGGCGGCTACCTTCTACGAGCAGTACTTC	CASSLGGAATFYEQYF
TRBV11-3	TRBD2	-	TRBJ2-1	TGTGCCAGCAGCTTAGATCGGAGCGGGATGAATGAGCAGTTCTTC	CASSLDRSGMNEQFF
TRBV6-2/TRBV6-3	TRBD2	-	TRBJ2-2	TGTGCCAGCATTACTAGCGGAAACACCGGGGAGCTGTTTTTT	CASITSGNTGELFF
TRBV20-1	-	-	TRBJ2-3	TGCAGTGCTAGCCGGCCCTCTAGCACAGATACGCAGTATTTT	CSASRPSSTDTQYF
TRBV11-1	-	few	TRBJ1-1	TGTGCCAGCAGCTTAGAGGGGGGTTCGAGCACTGAAGCTTTCTTT	CASSLEGGSSTEAFF
TRBV29-1	-	many	TRBJ2-7	TGCAGCGCCCAAGGACTATCAGCGCCCTACGAGCAGTACTTC	CSAQGLSAPYEQYF
TRBV6-2/TRBV6-3	-	few	TRBJ2-1	TGTGCCAGCAGTAATTCGTGGGTTATGCAGTTCTTC	CASSNSWVMQFF
TRBV7-2	TRBD2	-	TRBJ2-5	TGTGCCAGCAGCGCACGAGGACTAGTTACAGAGACCCAGTACTTC	CASSARGLVTETQYF
TRBV18	-	-	TRBJ1-2	TGTGCCAGCTCGCCTTACTTTGACACTACCTCCTATGGCTACACCTTC	CASSPYFDTTSYGYTF
TRBV5-1	-	many	TRBJ2-2	TGCGCCAGCAGCTTGACGGGGGCCGGGGAGCTGTTTTTT	CASSLTGAGELFF
TRBV5-1	-	-	TRBJ1-4	TGCGCCAGCAGCAAACCGGGACCGAATGAAAAACTGTTTTTT	CASSKPGPNEKLFF
TRBV6-5	-	-	TRBJ1-4	TGTGCCAGCAGTTACCGGAGAAATGAAAAACTGTTTTTT	CASSYRRNEKLFF
TRBV20-1	TRBD2	-	TRBJ2-7	TGCAGTGCTGGCGGGAGCCACACCTTCTACGAGCAGTACTTC	CSAGGSHTFYEQYF
TRBV2	-	-	TRBJ2-1	TGTGCCAGCAGTGAAAGGGGCAACTCAGCCTACAATGAGCAGTTCTTC	CASSERGNSAYNEQFF